This is a list of T cell receptor beta chains from one sample in a study of human thymus T cells. Some clones are missing from TCRdb's copy, which holds only in-frame ones; the method was immunoSEQ multiplex PCR. This table holds roughly 130,000 clones, around 94% found once. The sample comprised thymus tissue. The receptor source for this set is a boy less than two years old with a congenital heart defect but otherwise immunologically healthy. Both conserved end residues are part of each CDR3. D genes are given only for firm matches. Clone size is not always given. Where it is, it says once, few, many or a class for expanded clones.

J,V,size,D,DNA,CDR3
TRBJ1-1,TRBV7-9,once,.,TGTGCCAGCAGCTTAGAGGTCCATCCAGGCAGGAACACTGAAGCTTTCTTT,CASSLEVHPGRNTEAFF
TRBJ2-7,TRBV29-1,once,.,TGCAGCATCCGACCGAAGCAGTACTTC,CSIRPKQYF
TRBJ1-6,TRBV11-2,.,TRBD1,TGTGCCAGCAGCCACCCTGGGCCGACAGGGAACCGACCAAATTCACCCCTCCACTTT,CASSHPGPTGNRPNSPLHF
TRBJ2-5,TRBV7-8,.,TRBD2,TGTGCCAGCAGCTTAGTACCTAGCGGGGGGGGAGAAGAGACCCAGTACTTC,CASSLVPSGGGEETQYF
TRBJ2-7,TRBV4-2,.,.,TGTGCCAGCAGCCAAGATCGGGGTTATACCTACGAGCAGTACTTC,CASSQDRGYTYEQYF
TRBJ2-7,TRBV10-3,once,.,TGTGCCATCAGTAATTTCTACGAGCAGTACTTC,CAISNFYEQYF
TRBJ2-1,TRBV7-6,once,.,TGTGCCAGCAGCTTAATGTCAAGGGGGGGCCGTAATGAGCAGTTCTTC,CASSLMSRGGRNEQFF
TRBJ1-2,TRBV5-5,.,.,TGTGCCAGCAGTCTCGTGACAGTGGTAGGCTACACCTTC,CASSLVTVVGYTF
TRBJ1-2,TRBV7-9,.,.,TGTGCCAGCAGCACGTACCGGACGGACTTCTATGGCTACACCTTC,CASSTYRTDFYGYTF
TRBJ1-2,TRBV4-2,.,.,TGTGCCAGCAGCCAAGATGCGGGCTCTGGCTACACCTTC,CASSQDAGSGYTF
TRBJ2-2,TRBV6-1,.,.,TGTGCCAGCAGTGAACTAGGGGCACGGGACACCGGGGAGCTGTTTTTT,CASSELGARDTGELFF
TRBJ2-2,TRBV30,.,TRBD1,TGTGCCTGGAGTGTAATAGGGACAGGGTCCGGGGAGCTGTTTTTT,CAWSVIGTGSGELFF
TRBJ2-7,TRBV6-5,.,TRBD1,TGTGCCAGCAGTTTCTACCGGGGACAGGGGATGTACGAGCAGTACTTC,CASSFYRGQGMYEQYF
TRBJ1-3,TRBV30,.,TRBD1,TGTGCCTGGGAGAGCGGGACAGACTCTGGAAACACCATATATTTT,CAWESGTDSGNTIYF
TRBJ1-3,TRBV7-9,.,.,TGTGCCAGCAGAGGCGAGGAGACAGGCCCTTCTGGAAACACCATATATTTT,CASRGEETGPSGNTIYF
TRBJ1-2,TRBV19,.,.,TGTGCCAGTAGTAGAGAATTCAGGGTGGGGGATGGCTACACCTTC,CASSREFRVGDGYTF
TRBJ2-2,TRBV5-6,.,TRBD1,TGTGCCAGCAGCCGAACCGGGACAGGGGATAAAACCGGGGAGCTGTTTTTT,CASSRTGTGDKTGELFF
TRBJ1-4,TRBV6-6,.,.,TGTGCCAGCAGCTCGGACAGTGAAAAACTGTTTTTT,CASSSDSEKLFF
TRBJ2-7,TRBV28,.,.,TGTGCCAGCAGTTCGCGCAGACCTCCGGGTTCGACAGTACCAAGCTCCTACGAGCAGTACTTC,CASSSRRPPGSTVPSSYEQYF
TRBJ1-1,TRBV19,.,TRBD1,TGTGCCAGTATCGTTCGCAGGGGGAAGGACACTGAAGCTTTCTTT,CASIVRRGKDTEAFF
TRBJ1-1,TRBV10-3,.,.,TGTGCCACGTCGACGTGGGGGAACACTGAAGCTTTCTTT,CATSTWGNTEAFF
TRBJ1-5,TRBV9,.,.,TGTGCCAGCAGCGCCCGGGGAAATCAGCCCCAGCATTTT,CASSARGNQPQHF
TRBJ2-3,TRBV28,.,.,TGTGCCAGCAGTTTATGGAGGGGTTCGGCAGATACGCAGTATTTT,CASSLWRGSADTQYF
TRBJ2-7,TRBV1,.,.,TGCACCAGCAGCCAAGATCAACCGGGGGACCCCTACGAGCAGTACTTC,CTSSQDQPGDPYEQYF
TRBJ2-7,TRBV28,.,TRBD1,TGTGCCAGCAGTTTCCGGGACAGTTCCTACGAGCAGTACTTC,CASSFRDSSYEQYF
TRBJ1-1,TRBV4-3,.,.,TGCGCCAGCAGCCAACATTACCAATCTGGGGACACTGAAGCTTTCTTT,CASSQHYQSGDTEAFF
TRBJ2-7,TRBV5-4,.,.,TGTGCCAGCAGCCCGGATTATCCTGTACCCCGGGGAGAGCAGTACTTC,CASSPDYPVPRGEQYF
TRBJ1-6,TRBV18,.,TRBD1,TGTGCCAGCTCTTTCGGGACAGGGGGCAATTCACCCCTCCACTTT,CASSFGTGGNSPLHF
TRBJ1-6,TRBV4-1,.,.,TGCGCCAGCAGCCAAAAGAGGGACGGGAAAGGGAAAGAACCCCTCCACTTT,CASSQKRDGKGKEPLHF
TRBJ2-7,TRBV27,.,.,TGTGCCAGCAGTTTCCGACAGGTCTCGGGTTACGAGCAGTACTTC,CASSFRQVSGYEQYF
TRBJ2-2,TRBV19,once,TRBD1,TGTGCCAGTAGTCCAATTCCGACAGGGGGCACGTCGGGGGAGCTGTTTTTT,CASSPIPTGGTSGELFF
TRBJ2-3,TRBV28,.,.,TGTGCCAGTACTAGAACTTTGGCAGATACGCAGTATTTT,CASTRTLADTQYF
TRBJ2-1,TRBV14,.,.,TGTGCCAGCAGCCTGGACAATGAGCAGTTCTTC,CASSLDNEQFF
TRBJ2-3,TRBV4-1,.,.,TGCGCCAGCAGCCGAAGTCGGCGGGGGCTAATCACAGATACGCAGTATTTT,CASSRSRRGLITDTQYF
TRBJ1-2,TRBV18,.,.,TGTGCCAGCTCACCACCGAAGGGCGGGTTGGGCTACACCTTC,CASSPPKGGLGYTF
TRBJ1-2,TRBV5-5,.,.,TGTGCCAGCAGCCCGGGGAGGGGTAATTATGGCTACACCTTC,CASSPGRGNYGYTF
TRBJ2-7,TRBV30,.,TRBD2,TGTGCCTGGACCGGCGGGCGGGGGGCCCCCTACGAGCAGTACTTC,CAWTGGRGAPYEQYF
TRBJ1-1,TRBV9,.,.,TGTGCCAGCAGCGCCCCGGTTACTGGGCAAGAGAACACTGAAGCTTTCTTT,CASSAPVTGQENTEAFF
TRBJ2-5,TRBV11-2,.,TRBD2,TGTGCCAGCAGCTTTGGCGGGGGGGCCCGGAAGACCCAGTACTTC,CASSFGGGARKTQYF
TRBJ2-7,TRBV6-5,.,.,TGTGCCAGCAGTAAACCCGGGACGGCCTACGAGCAGTACTTC,CASSKPGTAYEQYF
TRBJ2-1,TRBV29-1,.,.,TGCAGCGTTGCAGGGAGGAGGGGTGGAGGGTGGAATGAGCAGTTCTTC,CSVAGRRGGGWNEQFF
TRBJ2-1,TRBV5-1,once,TRBD2,TGCGCCAGCAGCCAAACACTAGCGAATGAGCAGTTCTTC,CASSQTLANEQFF
TRBJ2-5,TRBV6-5,once,.,TGTGCCAGCATGTATGCGGAGACCCAGTACTTC,CASMYAETQYF
TRBJ1-1,TRBV14,.,.,TGTGCCAGCAGCCACTTTTTGGCAGACACTGAAGCTTTCTTT,CASSHFLADTEAFF
TRBJ1-2,TRBV25-1,.,.,TGTGCCAGCAGTGAGTCAGGGCCCAATTCTGGCCTTCCCTATGGCTACACCTTC,CASSESGPNSGLPYGYTF
TRBJ2-1,TRBV4-3,.,.,TGCGCCAGCAGCCAAGTCGGCAGGACCTCCTACAATGAGCAGTTCTTC,CASSQVGRTSYNEQFF
TRBJ2-1,TRBV4-2,.,TRBD1,TGTGCCAGCAGCCAAGAAATCGTACAGGGGGCGTTTGATGAGCAGTTCTTC,CASSQEIVQGAFDEQFF
TRBJ2-5,TRBV13,.,TRBD2,TGTGCCAGCAGCGCCACTAGCGGGGGGCTCGAGACCCAGTACTTC,CASSATSGGLETQYF
TRBJ1-2,TRBV6-5,.,.,TGTGCCAGCAGTTACTCGTTCACAGGGTACTATGGCTACACCTTC,CASSYSFTGYYGYTF
TRBJ2-5,TRBV2,.,.,TGTGCCAGCAGTGGCCCGGGGTCCCCGGCCCAAGAGACCCAGTACTTC,CASSGPGSPAQETQYF
TRBJ1-6,TRBV5-5,.,.,TGTGCCAGCAGCTTGGGGAGCTCCTATAATTCACCCCTCCACTTT,CASSLGSSYNSPLHF